The 12 T cell receptor beta chains below were found in one sample sequenced in a study of T cell repertoires in cytomegalovirus infection. TCRdb re-derived calls from the reads in MiXCR, one entry per CDR3 protein. The sample carries just over 450,000 distinct CDR3 sequences, approximately 46% recorded once. Their antigens remain unidentified. The starting material was cultured PBMCs, obtained from culture after CMV antigen stimulation. These receptors were collected from a human donor in good health (CMV status not recorded). Some clones in this sample may be carry-over from other donors' samples.

The V gene is TRBV6-1, the J gene TRBJ1-1; the D is unclear. Per germline, CDR1 MNHNS and CDR2 SASEGT. V was shortened by 2 bases and J by 6 bases, with 13 bases between the two germline ends. The CDR3 is 14 residues long. CDR3 in DNA: TGTGCCAGCAGTGAAACCCCGGAAGCCGCTGAAGCTTTCTTT. Residues: CASSETPEAAEAFF.

V gene TRBV5-1 combines with J gene TRBJ2-3, with a tentative D call TRBD2 (6 bases). The V and J ends lost 4 bases and 6 bases respectively, with 18 bases between them. CDR3 size: 15 residues. The germline gives CDR1 SGHRS, CDR2 YFSETQ. CDR3: CASSRPGLQADTQYF. The CDR3 DNA reads as TGCGCCAGCAGCCGTCCGGGACTTCAGGCGGATACGCAGTATTTT.

This chain uses TRBV11-2 with TRBJ1-1; TRBD1 matches at 11 bases. Germline trimming cut 5 bases from V and 9 bases from J; bases unmatched to any gene: 5. CDR1 and CDR2 (germline): SGHAT, FQNNGV. The CDR3 has 13 residues. The CDR3 region is CASSPGQGAKAFF. DNA for the CDR3: TGTGCCAGCAGCCCTGGACAGGGGGCTAAAGCTTTCTTT.

This clonotype was counted a few times. This chain connects TRBV7-9 to TRBJ1-2; D ambiguous. The germline gives CDR1 SEHNR, CDR2 FQNEAQ (reference sequence). The CDR3 has 13 residues. DNA of the CDR3: TGTGTAACAGAGCCCGGAATCAACTATGGCTACACCTTC. Translating it yields CVTEPGINYGYTF.

The chain employs TRBV28 and TRBJ2-3, with D possibly being TRBD2 (6 bases). Trimming took off 4 bases at V and 9 bases at J, with 11 bases between the two ends. The germline V gene encodes CDR1 MDHEN and CDR2 SYDVKM. The CDR3 spans 12 residues. The CDR3 DNA is TGTGCCAGCAGTTGGGACTCAGGGACGCAGTATTTT. This translates into CASSWDSGTQYF.

The rearrangement uses TRBV27 and TRBJ2-1, with TRBD2 identical over 8 bases. This CDR3 has 14 amino acids. J was trimmed by 8 bases and V by 3 bases; bases with no gene match: 6. CDR1 MNHEY and CDR2 SMNVEV come from the germline V gene (reference sequence). In nucleotides, the CDR3 is TGTGCCAGCAGTTTGGTAGTGCGGGGGGATGAGCAGTTCTTC. Its translation is CASSLVVRGDEQFF.

The table lists this clonotype with a few counts. The gene calls are TRBV6-1 and TRBJ2-5; 8 positions agree with TRBD1. This CDR3 comprises 15 residues. Germline CDR1 is MNHNS and CDR2 is SASEGT. J lost 4 bases, V lost 8 bases, and 12 bases had no gene match. The CDR3 loop reads CASRRDRSFPETQYF. CDR3 bases: TGTGCCAGCCGCCGGGACAGGAGTTTTCCAGAGACCCAGTACTTC.

This clonotype was found a few times. The V gene is TRBV6-2 or TRBV6-3, the J gene TRBJ2-7; 9 nucleotides align to TRBD2. The trim removed 6 bases at V and 2 bases at J, leaving 5 bases unmatched. In germline, CDR1 is MNHEY, CDR2 SVGEGT. This CDR3 comprises 14 residues. The CDR3 nucleotides read TGTGCCAGCAGAAGACTAGCGGCAGCCTACGAGCAGTACTTC. Protein product: CASRRLAAAYEQYF.

This sequence joins TRBV7-9 and TRBJ1-1; D ambiguous. Germline values: CDR1 SEHNR, CDR2 FQNEAQ (reference sequence). V lost 6 bases, J lost 2 bases, and 13 bases lay in between. There are 14 residues in the CDR3. CDR3 region: CASRERDHNTEAFF. The CDR3 region has the DNA TGTGCCAGCAGGGAACGGGATCATAACACTGAAGCTTTCTTT. Drawing the rest from reference TRBV7-9 and TRBJ1-1, the complete variable domain is DTGVSQNPRHKITKRGQNVTFRCDPISEHNRLYWYRQTLGQGPEFLTYFQNEAQLEKSRLLSDRFSAERPKGSFSTLEIQRTEQGDSAMYLCASRERDHNTEAFFGQGTRLTVV.

This clonotype appeared a few times. V is TRBV27 and J is TRBJ2-5, with TRBD2 identical over 10 bases. The CDR3 runs 14 residues. V lost 6 bases and J lost 4; bases outside the gene matches: 5. Looked up from germline, CDR1 is MNHEY and CDR2 is SMNVEV (reference sequence). CDR3 residues: CASRPLAGGETQYF. In nucleotides, the CDR3 is TGTGCCAGCAGACCCTTAGCGGGGGGAGAGACCCAGTACTTC.

The chain couples TRBV7-8 to TRBJ2-3; tentative D call: TRBD2 (6 bases). The CDR3 is 13 residues long. Germline V gene sequence: CDR1 SGHVS, CDR2 FQNEAQ. Trimming pared 4 bases from V and 3 bases from J, leaving 8 bases between. The DNA of the CDR3 is TGTGCCAGCAGCTGGGGGGAGACAGATACGCAGTATTTT. Encoded protein: CASSWGETDTQYF.

This clonotype showed up just a few times. V gene TRBV19 combines with J gene TRBJ2-2, with TRBD1 matching over 7 bases. The V segment lost 7 bases and the J segment 2 bases; nucleotides outside the gene matches: 7. The CDR3 runs to 15 residues. Germline V gene lookup returns CDR1 LNHDA and CDR2 SQIVND (reference sequence). CDR3 sequence: CASNPGTANTGELFF. CDR3 DNA: TGTGCCAGTAATCCAGGGACAGCTAACACCGGGGAGCTGTTTTTT.